Listed below are T cell receptor beta chains from one sample, sequenced in a study of T cell responses to AZD1222 COVID-19 vaccine. Method: immunoSEQ multiplex PCR; TCRdb's copy keeps in-frame clones and lacks some. This sample carries about 130,000 clones, about 93% of them seen once, and the ten largest clones take approximately 6.9%. The input for sequencing was peripheral blood, taken 28 days after the second AZD1222 dose. The origin of the receptors is an adult who received the AZD1222 COVID-19 vaccine. Both conserved end residues are part of each CDR3. D genes are given only for firm matches. Clone size, where shown, is once, few, many, or a class for clones that have expanded.

cdr3_aa cdr3_nt d_call v_call clone_size j_call
CASSLVHSTDTQYF TGTGCCAGCAGCTTAGTGCACTCCACAGATACGCAGTATTTT - TRBV11-2 - TRBJ2-3
CASSRPRQGPFSYEQYF TGTGCCAGCAGCCGCCCCCGGCAGGGCCCTTTTTCCTACGAGCAGTACTTC - TRBV5-6 - TRBJ2-7
CASSSPFRGAYNSPLHF TGCGCCAGCAGCTCCCCGTTCAGGGGTGCCTATAATTCACCCCTCCACTTT - TRBV5-1 - TRBJ1-6
CASRPAATDTQYF TGTGCCAGCCGACCCGCTGCCACAGATACGCAGTATTTT - TRBV6-4 - TRBJ2-3
CASSSQSYEQYF TGTGCCAGCAGCTCACAGTCCTACGAGCAGTACTTC - TRBV5-6 - TRBJ2-7
CASSHGEAGWISAYEQYF TGTGCCAGCTCACACGGCGAGGCAGGGTGGATATCGGCCTACGAGCAGTACTTC - TRBV18 few TRBJ2-7
CASYGQGRETQYF TGTGCCAGCTACGGACAGGGAAGAGAGACCCAGTACTTC TRBD1 TRBV28 - TRBJ2-5
CASSPPGNTEAFF TGTGCCAGCTCACCTCCAGGGAACACTGAAGCTTTCTTT - TRBV18 - TRBJ1-1
CASSESGIWQYF TGTGCCAGCAGTGAATCCGGGATTTGGCAGTACTTC - TRBV6-1 - TRBJ2-7
CASSSNYDSEAFF TGTGCCAGCAGCTCTAACTACGACAGTGAAGCTTTCTTT - TRBV11-2 - TRBJ1-1
CASSVHFSGLSYEQYF TGTGCCAGCAGCGTCCATTTCTCGGGGCTCTCCTACGAGCAGTACTTC - TRBV7-8 - TRBJ2-7
CASSWGSRSYNEQFF TGTGCCAGCAGTTGGGGCAGCAGAAGTTACAATGAGCAGTTCTTC - TRBV6-5 - TRBJ2-1
CASRSPSGYNEQFF TGTGCCAGCAGGTCCCCCTCGGGGTACAATGAGCAGTTCTTC - TRBV6-5 - TRBJ2-1
CASNTITGSNTEAFF TGTGCCAGCAATACAATTACCGGGTCGAACACTGAAGCTTTCTTT - TRBV6-5 - TRBJ1-1
CASSLGREYGYTF TGTGCCAGCAGCTTGGGCAGAGAATATGGCTACACCTTC - TRBV5-6 - TRBJ1-2
CASSPFSPLHF TGTGCCAGCTCACCGTTTTCACCCCTCCACTTT - TRBV18 - TRBJ1-6
CASSLVAGTGVGAKNIQYF TGTGCCAGCAGCTTAGTAGCCGGGACAGGGGTCGGAGCCAAAAACATTCAGTACTTC TRBD1 TRBV13 - TRBJ2-4
CASSGGGAITDTQYF TGTGCCAGTAGCGGGGGGGGAGCGATAACAGATACGCAGTATTTT TRBD2 TRBV19 - TRBJ2-3
CASSQSDRLGYGYTF TGTGCCAGCAGCCAATCGGACAGGCTAGGCTATGGCTACACCTTC TRBD1 TRBV16 - TRBJ1-2
CASSFPGRTEAFF TGTGCCAGCAGTTTTCCGGGCCGCACTGAAGCTTTCTTT - TRBV28 - TRBJ1-1
CASSLLRTANYGYTF TGTGCCAGCAGTTTACTTCGGACAGCCAACTATGGCTACACCTTC - TRBV6-5 - TRBJ1-2
CASSTNTGTSVYYEQYF TGTGCCAGCAGTACTAACACCGGGACTAGCGTGTACTACGAGCAGTACTTC TRBD2 TRBV28 - TRBJ2-7
CASNYRGEKLFF TGTGCCAGCAACTACAGGGGTGAAAAACTGTTTTTT TRBD1 TRBV2 - TRBJ1-4
CASSVGVGTEAFF TGTGCCAGCAGCGTAGGGGTCGGGACTGAAGCTTTCTTT - TRBV9 - TRBJ1-1
CASRESYNEQFF TGTGCCAGCCGGGAATCCTACAATGAGCAGTTCTTC - TRBV6-5 - TRBJ2-1
CASSRDGQNTQYF TGTGCCAGCAGCCGAGACGGACAGAATACGCAGTATTTT - TRBV5-4 - TRBJ2-3
CASSRQGMSSGNTIYF TGTGCCAGCAGCCGACAGGGTATGAGCTCTGGAAACACCATATATTTT - TRBV21-1 - TRBJ1-3
CASSYAAVNNYGYTF TGTGCCAGCAGTTACGCGGCAGTGAATAACTATGGCTACACCTTC - TRBV6-5 - TRBJ1-2
CASKNRDSRYEQYF TGCGCCAGCAAAAACCGGGACAGTCGCTACGAGCAGTACTTC TRBD1 TRBV10-1 few TRBJ2-7
CASSPRTFVQPQHF TGTGCCAGCAGTCCCCGGACATTCGTTCAGCCCCAGCATTTT - TRBV6-5 - TRBJ1-5
CASTWDTPAYGYTF TGTGCCAGTACTTGGGACACCCCGGCATATGGCTACACCTTC - TRBV19 few TRBJ1-2
CASSFGGKLDEKLFF TGTGCCAGCAGTTTCGGGGGGAAATTAGATGAAAAACTGTTTTTT - TRBV6-5 - TRBJ1-4
CASSQDSAGGGYGYTF TGTGCCAGCAGCCAAGATTCGGCAGGGGGAGGCTATGGCTACACCTTC TRBD1 TRBV4-2 - TRBJ1-2